This T cell receptor (beta chain) is from a study of blood T cell repertoires in COVID-19. Study as a whole: There were acute and convalescent COVID-19 samples, and they came from the United States, Italy and Spain. The cDNA or gDNA used as material had been derived from T cells, B-cell-depleted T cells, or PBMCs.

In the study's own analysis: Estimation of nucleated cell counts relied on the amplification of reference gene primers. Measured with immunoSEQ multiplex PCR; TCRdb has only the in-frame clones, and not every one. The V and J calls and clone size were taken over from that table, and D and trimming were inferred from the DNA. The table includes under 55,000 clones, about nine tenths detected once. The V gene's germline CDR1 is SNHLY and CDR2 FYNNEI. V shed 8 bases and J shed 3 bases, with 11 bases lying between them. The CDR3 runs 12 residues. Material for sequencing was peripheral blood. This chain links TRBV2 with TRBJ2-7, with D uncertain. The source of this sequence is a woman of 80 years or more with active COVID-19. The CDR3 region is CASGENNYEQYF. In DNA form, the CDR3 reads TGTGCCAGCGGAGAAAACAACTACGAGCAGTACTTC. The full variable domain, rest sourced from reference TRBV2 and TRBJ2-7, is EPEVTQTPSHQVTQMGQEVILRCVPISNHLYFYWYRQILGQKVEFLVSFYNNEISEKSEIFDDQFSVERPDGSNFTLKIRSTKLEDSAMYFCASGENNYEQYFGPGTRLTVT.